This T cell receptor (beta chain) was captured by sequencing in a study of persistence of HIV-infected CD4 T cells. Trimming took off 6 bases at V and 0 bases at J, with 12 bases between the two ends. Germline values: CDR1 SGHAT, CDR2 FQNNGV. The CDR3 extends over 15 amino acids. Sequencing used immunoSEQ version 4 in survey mode. Sequencing used immunoSEQ multiplex PCR; TCRdb keeps in-frame clones, though not all of them. The sample has 46,000 or so clones; over 70% are singletons. Stimulation used around 10 ug/mL lysate from CMV-infected fibroblasts. Sorted nonresponding memory CD4+ T cells were CD40L-negative, CD69-negative, CD45RO-high. Inclusion required CMV-positive serology and CD4+ counts above 400 cells/uL. Concerning this clone itself: The target antigen is unknown.

The source of this sequence is an adult man with HIV who was CMV-seropositive. The V and J genes are TRBV11-2 and TRBJ2-1; tentative D call: TRBD2 (5 bases). The source was CD4+ T cells sorted from PBMCs after approximately 19-hour stimulation, collected from a patient who received antiretroviral therapy. CDR3 in DNA: TGTGCCAGCAGTCTTCAGCGGAGCTCCTACAATGAGCAGTTCTTC. Its protein product is CASSLQRSSYNEQFF.